What follows are 12 T cell receptor beta chains derived from one specimen sequenced in a study of blood T cell repertoires in COVID-19. Sequencing was performed with immunoSEQ multiplex PCR; in TCRdb, only in-frame clones are kept and a portion is missing. The profile shows 100,000 or so clones, roughly 84% of them singletons. The sequenced material came from peripheral blood. Source of these receptors: a man in his 70s with active or convalescent COVID-19.

V and J are TRBV18 and TRBJ2-7; D is possibly TRBD1 (5 bases). The CDR3 loop spans 14 amino acids. Germline V gene data show CDR1 as KGHSH and CDR2 as LQKENI. Trimming removed 3 bases at V and 2 bases at J, with 11 bases between. The CDR3 bases are TGTGCCAGCTCACCTCGGCAGGGTACCTACGAGCAGTACTTC. This sequence encodes CASSPRQGTYEQYF.

V and J are TRBV19 and TRBJ2-3; 9 nucleotides agree with TRBD1. The germline gives CDR1 LNHDA, CDR2 SQIVND (reference sequence). Losses at the gene ends were 7 bases for V and 2 bases for J; bases not matched to a gene: 10. This CDR3 has 16 residues. The CDR3 protein is CASKGQGRGITDTQYF. DNA of the CDR3: TGTGCCAGTAAGGGACAGGGAAGGGGGATCACAGATACGCAGTATTTT.

CDR3 sequence: CSVDRGHETQYF. The CDR3 DNA follows: TGCAGCGTCGACAGGGGGCACGAGACCCAGTACTTC. This chain joins TRBV29-1 and TRBJ2-5, with 10 bases fitting TRBD1. The CDR3 is 12 residues long. Trimming took 6 bases from V and 5 from J; bases not matched to a gene: 3. Germline V CDR1 and CDR2: SQVTM, ANQGSEA.

The chain links TRBV11-3 to TRBJ2-7; D gene unclear. The germline CDR1 and CDR2 sequences are SGHNT and YENEEA. V lost 1 base and J 6 bases, leaving 7 bases between the germline ends. The CDR3 contains 12 residues. CDR3 nucleotide sequence: TGTGCCAGCAGCTTAGCCCCGGGCGAGCAGTACTTC. Translating gives CASSLAPGEQYF.

This chain connects TRBV28 to TRBJ2-2, with 8 positions matching TRBD2. Germline values: CDR1 MDHEN, CDR2 SYDVKM. Trimming took 5 bases from V and 4 from J; bases not matched to a gene: 18. CDR3 length: 19 amino acids. The CDR3 DNA reads TGTGCCAGCAGTCCCTCGTTGGGGTTGTCGGGGGGGCGCACCGGGGAGCTGTTTTTT. This translates into CASSPSLGLSGGRTGELFF.

This chain connects TRBV28 to TRBJ1-4; 7 bases map to TRBD1. In germline, CDR1 is MDHEN, CDR2 SYDVKM. The CDR3 length is 17 residues. Trimming removed 1 base from V and 7 bases from J; junction bases left unmatched: 12. The CDR3 sequence is CASSLSPPTGRVEKLFF. Written as DNA, the CDR3 is TGTGCCAGCAGTTTATCCCCACCGACAGGGCGAGTTGAAAAACTGTTTTTT.

V is TRBV2 and J is TRBJ2-1; D ambiguous. The germline gives CDR1 SNHLY, CDR2 FYNNEI. V was trimmed by 4 bases and J by 8 bases, leaving 6 bases between them. The CDR3 has 11 amino acids. DNA for the CDR3: TGTGCCAGCAGTGTACAGTATGAGCAGTTCTTC. It codes for CASSVQYEQFF.

The J gene is TRBJ2-1, the V gene TRBV18; 10 bases are shared with TRBD1. Losses at the gene ends were 2 bases for V and 3 bases for J; bases not matched to a gene: 1. The germline gives CDR1 KGHSH, CDR2 LQKENI. There are 15 residues in the CDR3. CDR3 residues: CASSPGQGVYNEQFF. CDR3 sequence (DNA): TGTGCCAGCTCACCAGGACAGGGGGTCTACAATGAGCAGTTCTTC. The full variable domain, its missing parts supplied by reference TRBV18 and TRBJ2-1, is NAGVMQNPRHLVRRRGQEARLRCSPMKGHSHVYWYRQLPEEGLKFMVYLQKENIIDESGMPKERFSAEFPKEGPSILRIQQVVRGDSAAYFCASSPGQGVYNEQFFGPGTRLTVL.

Note on this clone: Other nucleotide sequences from this sample produce the same CDR3. The CDR3 is CAWSRENTEAFF. CDR3 bases: TGTGCCTGGAGCCGGGAGAACACTGAAGCTTTCTTT. V usage is TRBV30 and J usage is TRBJ1-1; D unclear. Germline CDR1 and CDR2: GTSNPN and SVGIG (reference sequence). The CDR3 totals 12 residues. Trimming took off 3 bases at V and 1 base at J, with 6 bases between the two ends.

The chain employs TRBV7-9 and TRBJ1-2, with D tentatively TRBD1 (5 bases). Trimming pared 5 bases from V and 8 bases from J, leaving 15 bases between. The CDR3 runs 13 residues. Per germline, CDR1 SEHNR and CDR2 FQNEAQ (reference sequence). The CDR3, as DNA: TGTGCCAGCAGCCCTGCGGGACGGAGCGGCTACACCTTC. It codes for CASSPAGRSGYTF.

The V and J genes are TRBV18 and TRBJ2-3; 8 bases are shared with TRBD2. Germline V gives CDR1 KGHSH, CDR2 LQKENI. V trimming: 2 bases; J trimming: 4 bases; junction bases outside the gene matches: 5. The CDR3 extends over 15 amino acids. CDR3 sequence: CASSPGGGISDTQYF. The CDR3 nucleotides read TGTGCCAGCTCACCAGGCGGGGGGATATCAGATACGCAGTATTTT.

The chain links TRBV28 to TRBJ2-7; D is ambiguous. The V end was cut by 4 bases, the J end by 6 bases, with 10 bases between. This CDR3 has 12 amino acids. Germline V gene lookup returns CDR1 MDHEN and CDR2 SYDVKM. The CDR3 spells CASSSLVGEQYF. The CDR3 coding sequence is TGTGCCAGCAGTTCCCTAGTCGGCGAGCAGTACTTC.